This entry concerns a single T cell receptor beta chain. Its target is unknown. Trimming cost V 4 bases and J 5 bases; bases outside gene matches: 5. The length of the CDR3 is 15 residues. CDR1 is LGHDT and CDR2 is YNNKEL in the germline V gene (reference sequence). The sample comes from a study of T cell responses to AZD1222 COVID-19 vaccine. Study-level findings and limits: The CD4 TCRs associated with vaccination extended across spike and predominated at 160-218 and 743-854. Spike-specific TCR repertoires showed rising breadth and depth after two AZD1222 doses. White British donors predominated, females outnumbered males, and clonal diversity was possibly underestimated.

TCRdb's copy holds only in-frame clones and misses some; the assay was immunoSEQ multiplex PCR. The sample records roughly 85,000 clones, 75% to 95% being singletons. The origin of this receptor is an adult who received the AZD1222 COVID-19 vaccine. Here the sequenced sample was peripheral blood, taken 28 days after the second AZD1222 dose. This chain uses TRBV3-1 (or the pseudogene TRBV3-2) with TRBJ1-4, with 9 bases matching TRBD1. The CDR3: CASSPTGGSNEKLFF. For the CDR3, the DNA is TGTGCCAGCAGCCCAACAGGGGGCTCAAATGAAAAACTGTTTTTT.